This entry lists 3 T cell receptor beta chains sequenced from one sample in a study of molecular identifiers for immune sequencing clone quantification. TCRdb fed the PCR reads into MiXCR, producing one record per CDR3 protein. The sample holds about 510,000 distinct CDR3 sequences, around a fifth seen once. The specimen sequenced was naive CD8+ T cells from blood, with Jurkat cell RNA spiked in. Subset meaning: FACS-sorted CD8+CD4-CCR7+CD45RA+ naive T cells. All receptors derive from a human donor in good health. Some libraries in this study had Jurkat cell RNA spiked in.

This clonotype was observed at least ten times. The chain employs TRBV7-9 and TRBJ1-5; D might be TRBD1 (5 bases). CDR1 and CDR2 (germline): SEHNR, FQNEAQ (reference sequence). The V gene lost 6 bases and the J gene lost 7 bases, with 13 bases spanning the gap. This CDR3 contains 13 residues. In nucleotides, the CDR3 is TGTGCCAGCAGTTCAGGGAGGGACCAGCCCCAGCATTTT. Translating gives CASSSGRDQPQHF. The whole variable domain, filled in from reference TRBV7-9 and TRBJ1-5, reads DTGVSQNPRHKITKRGQNVTFRCDPISEHNRLYWYRQTLGQGPEFLTYFQNEAQLEKSRLLSDRFSAERPKGSFSTLEIQRTEQGDSAMYLCASSSGRDQPQHFGDGTRLSIL.

Remarks on this clonotype: A much larger clonotype is one base distant, so this may be a read error. The V and J genes are TRBV5-6 and TRBJ1-1, with a weak D call TRBD1 (5 bases). This CDR3 is 15 amino acids long. From germline, CDR1 is SGHDT and CDR2 YYEEEE. The CDR3 DNA follows: TGTGCCTGCAGCTTGGCCCTTGGCAGGGACACTGAAGCTTTCTTT. Translated, it gives CACSLALGRDTEAFF.

Turning to this clonotype: Sequence at one end of the junction differs from germline and may be a read error. The chain employs TRBV7-9 and TRBJ1-4; D is unclear. The CDR3 extends over 14 amino acids. The germline V gene has CDR1 SEHNR and CDR2 FQNEAQ (reference sequence). The CDR3 sequence is CASSQDLMREKLLF. In DNA, the CDR3 is TGTGCCAGCAGCCAGGACCTCATGCGGGAAAAACTGCTTTTT. The whole variable domain, remainder taken from reference TRBV7-9 and TRBJ1-4, is DTGVSQNPRHKITKRGQNVTFRCDPISEHNRLYWYRQTLGQGPEFLTYFQNEAQLEKSRLLSDRFSAERPKGSFSTLEIQRTEQGDSAMYLCASSQDLMREKLLFGSGTQLSVL.